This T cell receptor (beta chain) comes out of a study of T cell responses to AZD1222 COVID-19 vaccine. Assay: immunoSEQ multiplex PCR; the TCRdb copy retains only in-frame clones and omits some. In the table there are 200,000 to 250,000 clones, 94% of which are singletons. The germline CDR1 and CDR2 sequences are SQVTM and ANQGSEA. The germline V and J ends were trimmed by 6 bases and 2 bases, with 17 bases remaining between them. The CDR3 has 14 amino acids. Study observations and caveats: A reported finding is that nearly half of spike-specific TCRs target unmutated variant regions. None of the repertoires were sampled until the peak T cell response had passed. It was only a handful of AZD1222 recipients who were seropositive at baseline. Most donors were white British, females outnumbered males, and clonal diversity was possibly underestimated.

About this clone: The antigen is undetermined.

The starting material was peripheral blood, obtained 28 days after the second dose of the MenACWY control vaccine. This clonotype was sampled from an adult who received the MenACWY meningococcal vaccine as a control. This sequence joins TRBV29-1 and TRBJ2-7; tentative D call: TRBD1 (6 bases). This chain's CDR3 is CSVSLAGAAYEQYF. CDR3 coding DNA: TGCAGCGTCTCCTTGGCAGGGGCCGCCTACGAGCAGTACTTC.